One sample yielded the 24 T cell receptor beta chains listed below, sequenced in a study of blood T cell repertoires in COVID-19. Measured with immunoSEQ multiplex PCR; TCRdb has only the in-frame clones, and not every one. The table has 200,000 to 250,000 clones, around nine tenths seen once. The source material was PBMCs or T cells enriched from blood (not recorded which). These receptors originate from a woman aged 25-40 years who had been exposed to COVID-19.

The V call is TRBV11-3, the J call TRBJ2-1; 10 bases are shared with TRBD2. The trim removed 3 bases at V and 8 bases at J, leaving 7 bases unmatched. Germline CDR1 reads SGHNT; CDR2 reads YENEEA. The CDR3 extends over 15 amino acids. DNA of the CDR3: TGTGCCAGCAGCTTTTCTAGCGGGAGCTCCCATGAGCAGTTCTTC. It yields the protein CASSFSSGSSHEQFF.

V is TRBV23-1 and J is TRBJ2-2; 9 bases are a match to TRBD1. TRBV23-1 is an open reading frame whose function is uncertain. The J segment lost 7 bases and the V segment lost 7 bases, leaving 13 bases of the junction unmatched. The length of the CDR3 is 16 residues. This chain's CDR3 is CASTQRDREFHGELFF. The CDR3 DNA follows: TGCGCCAGCACCCAACGGGACAGGGAATTCCACGGGGAGCTGTTTTTT.

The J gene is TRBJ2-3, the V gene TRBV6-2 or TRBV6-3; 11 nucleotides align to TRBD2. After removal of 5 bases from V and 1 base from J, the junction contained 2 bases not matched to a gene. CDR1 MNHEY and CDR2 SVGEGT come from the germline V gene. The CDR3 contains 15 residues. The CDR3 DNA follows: TGTGCCAGCAGTCCGGGACTAGCGGGCACAGATACGCAGTATTTT. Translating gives CASSPGLAGTDTQYF.

The CDR3 region is CASTTGKGTDTQYF. The CDR3 coding sequence is TGTGCCAGCACCACAGGGAAAGGGACAGATACGCAGTATTTT. This chain connects TRBV21-1 to TRBJ2-3; the table's D call, TRBD1, has no DNA check behind it. TRBV21-1 is recorded as a pseudogene. The CDR3 spans 14 residues.

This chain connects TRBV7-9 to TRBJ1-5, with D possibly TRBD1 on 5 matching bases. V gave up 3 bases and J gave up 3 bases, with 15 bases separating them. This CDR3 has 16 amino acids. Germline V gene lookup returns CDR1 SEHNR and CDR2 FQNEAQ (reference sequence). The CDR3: CASSFARAEFNQPQHF. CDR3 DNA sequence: TGTGCCAGCAGCTTTGCCAGGGCAGAATTCAATCAGCCCCAGCATTTT.

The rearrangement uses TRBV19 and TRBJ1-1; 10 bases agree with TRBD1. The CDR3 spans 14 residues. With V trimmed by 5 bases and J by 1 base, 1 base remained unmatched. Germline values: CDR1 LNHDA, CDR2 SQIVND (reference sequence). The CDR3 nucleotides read TGTGCCAGTAGTCGGGACAGGGGGAACACTGAAGCTTTCTTT. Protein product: CASSRDRGNTEAFF.

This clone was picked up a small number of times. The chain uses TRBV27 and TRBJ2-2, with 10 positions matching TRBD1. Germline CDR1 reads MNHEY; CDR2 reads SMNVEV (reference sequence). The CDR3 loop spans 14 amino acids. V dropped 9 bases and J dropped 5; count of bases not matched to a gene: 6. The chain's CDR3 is CASRQGATTGELFF. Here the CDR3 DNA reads TGTGCCAGTCGACAGGGGGCGACTACCGGGGAGCTGTTTTTT.

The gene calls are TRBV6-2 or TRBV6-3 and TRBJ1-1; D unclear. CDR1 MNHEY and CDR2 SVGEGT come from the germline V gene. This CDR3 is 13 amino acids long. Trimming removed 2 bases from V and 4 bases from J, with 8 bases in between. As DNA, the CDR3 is TGTGCCAGCAGTTACAGAGGGAGCACTGAAGCTTTCTTT. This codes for CASSYRGSTEAFF.

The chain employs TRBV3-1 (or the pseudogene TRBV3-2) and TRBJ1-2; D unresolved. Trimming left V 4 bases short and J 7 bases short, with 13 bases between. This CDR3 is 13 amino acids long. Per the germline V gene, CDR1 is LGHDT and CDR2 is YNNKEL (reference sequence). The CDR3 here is CASSPNGEGGYTF. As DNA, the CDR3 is TGTGCCAGCAGCCCTAATGGGGAGGGTGGCTACACCTTC.

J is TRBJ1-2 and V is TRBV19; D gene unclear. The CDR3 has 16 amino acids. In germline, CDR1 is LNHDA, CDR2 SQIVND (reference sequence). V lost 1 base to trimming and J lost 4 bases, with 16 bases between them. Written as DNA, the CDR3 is TGTGCCAGTAGTATAGTCTCCGTGGTCGACACCTATGGCTACACCTTC. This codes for CASSIVSVVDTYGYTF.

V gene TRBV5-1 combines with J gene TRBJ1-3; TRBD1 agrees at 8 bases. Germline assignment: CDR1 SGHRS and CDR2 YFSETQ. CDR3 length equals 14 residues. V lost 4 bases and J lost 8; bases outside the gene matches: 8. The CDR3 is CASSPGQDSHTIYF. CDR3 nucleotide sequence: TGCGCCAGCAGCCCGGGACAGGACTCTCACACCATATATTTT.

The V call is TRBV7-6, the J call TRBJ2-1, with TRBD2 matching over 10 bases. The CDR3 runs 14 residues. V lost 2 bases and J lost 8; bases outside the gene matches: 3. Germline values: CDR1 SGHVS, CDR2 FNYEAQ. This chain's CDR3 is CASSLTSGIHEQFF. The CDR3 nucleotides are TGTGCCAGCAGCTTAACTAGCGGGATTCATGAGCAGTTCTTC.

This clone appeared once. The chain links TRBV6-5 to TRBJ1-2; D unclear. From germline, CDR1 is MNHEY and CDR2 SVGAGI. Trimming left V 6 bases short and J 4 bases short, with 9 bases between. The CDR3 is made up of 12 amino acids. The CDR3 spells CASRAESYGYTF. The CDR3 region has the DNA TGTGCCAGCAGAGCGGAAAGCTATGGCTACACCTTC.

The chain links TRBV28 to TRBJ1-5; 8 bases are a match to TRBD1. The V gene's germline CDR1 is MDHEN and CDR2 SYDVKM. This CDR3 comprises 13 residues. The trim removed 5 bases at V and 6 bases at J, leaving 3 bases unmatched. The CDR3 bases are TGTGCCAGCAGTACAGGGGGTGTTCAGCCCCAGCATTTT. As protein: CASSTGGVQPQHF. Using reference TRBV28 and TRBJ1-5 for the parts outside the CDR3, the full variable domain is DVKVTQSSRYLVKRTGEKVFLECVQDMDHENMFWYRQDPGLGLRLIYFSYDVKMKEKGDIPEGYSVSREKKERFSLILESASTNQTSMYLCASSTGGVQPQHFGDGTRLSIL.

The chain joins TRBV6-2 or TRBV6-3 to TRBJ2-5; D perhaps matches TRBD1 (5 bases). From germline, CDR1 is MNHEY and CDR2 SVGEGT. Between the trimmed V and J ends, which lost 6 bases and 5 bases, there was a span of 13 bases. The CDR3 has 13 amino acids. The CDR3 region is CASSLGQFETQYF. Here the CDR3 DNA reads TGTGCCAGCAGCCTAGGACAATTTGAGACCCAGTACTTC.

The CDR3 reads CASSLDKGGFNEQYF. Written as DNA, the CDR3 is TGTGCCAGCAGTTTAGATAAAGGGGGCTTCAACGAGCAGTACTTC. The chain has TRBV28 and TRBJ2-7, with 7 bases aligning to TRBD1. CDR1 is MDHEN, CDR2 SYDVKM, per germline. The junction had 9 bases not matched to a gene; V was cut back by 2 bases and J by 5 bases. The CDR3 is 15 residues long.

CDR3 coding DNA: TGCGCCAGTGCTTCAGGGGGACATGAGACCCAGTACTTC. Encoded protein: CASASGGHETQYF. The genes are TRBV5-1 and TRBJ2-5; TRBD1 agrees at 7 bases. The CDR3 has 13 amino acids. The germline V gene encodes CDR1 SGHRS and CDR2 YFSETQ. V dropped 8 bases and J dropped 5; count of bases not matched to a gene: 9. Looking up the rest from reference TRBV5-1 and TRBJ2-5 gives the full variable domain: KAGVTQTPRYLIKTRGQQVTLSCSPISGHRSVSWYQQTPGQGLQFLFEYFSETQRNKGNFPGRFSGRQFSNSRSEMNVSTLELGDSALYLCASASGGHETQYFGPGTRLLVL.

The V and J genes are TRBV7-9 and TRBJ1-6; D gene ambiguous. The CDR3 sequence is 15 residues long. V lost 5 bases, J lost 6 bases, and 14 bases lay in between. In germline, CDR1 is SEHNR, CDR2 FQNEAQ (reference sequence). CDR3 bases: TGTGCCAGCAGCACACCGGGGTCGGGTAATTCACCCCTCCACTTT. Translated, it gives CASSTPGSGNSPLHF.

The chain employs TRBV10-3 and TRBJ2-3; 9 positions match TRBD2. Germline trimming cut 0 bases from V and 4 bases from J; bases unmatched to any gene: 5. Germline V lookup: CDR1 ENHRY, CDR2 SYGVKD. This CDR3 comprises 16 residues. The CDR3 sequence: CAISESASGMADTQYF. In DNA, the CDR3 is TGTGCCATCAGTGAGTCGGCTAGCGGGATGGCAGATACGCAGTATTTT.

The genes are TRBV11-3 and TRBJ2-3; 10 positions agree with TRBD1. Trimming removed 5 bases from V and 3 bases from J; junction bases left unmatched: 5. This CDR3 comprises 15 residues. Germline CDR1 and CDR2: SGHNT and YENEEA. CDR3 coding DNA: TGTGCCAGCAGCCGCCGGACAGGGGGAACAGATACGCAGTATTTT. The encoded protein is CASSRRTGGTDTQYF.

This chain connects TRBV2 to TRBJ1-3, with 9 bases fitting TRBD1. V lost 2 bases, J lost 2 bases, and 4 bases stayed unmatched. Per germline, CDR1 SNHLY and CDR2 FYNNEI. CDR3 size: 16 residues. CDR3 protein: CASSEWGQGTGNTIYF. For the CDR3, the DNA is TGTGCCAGCAGTGAATGGGGACAGGGAACTGGAAACACCATATATTTT.

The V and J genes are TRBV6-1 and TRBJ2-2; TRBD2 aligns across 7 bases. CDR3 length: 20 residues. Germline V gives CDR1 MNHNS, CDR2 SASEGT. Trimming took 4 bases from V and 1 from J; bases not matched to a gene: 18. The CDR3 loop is CASSVHRGLNKNKNTGELFF. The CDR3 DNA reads TGTGCCAGCAGTGTCCACCGGGGACTAAACAAAAACAAGAACACCGGGGAGCTGTTTTTT.

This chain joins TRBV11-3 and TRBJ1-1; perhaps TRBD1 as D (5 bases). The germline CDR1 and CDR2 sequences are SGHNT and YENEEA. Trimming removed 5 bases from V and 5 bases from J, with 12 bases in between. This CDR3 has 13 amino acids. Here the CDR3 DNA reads TGTGCCAGCAGCCTAGCAGGGCAGACTGAAGCTTTCTTT. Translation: CASSLAGQTEAFF. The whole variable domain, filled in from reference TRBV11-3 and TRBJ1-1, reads EAGVVQSPRYKIIEKKQPVAFWCNPISGHNTLYWYLQNLGQGPELLIRYENEEAVDDSQLPKDRFSAERLKGVDSTLKIQPAELGDSAVYLCASSLAGQTEAFFGQGTRLTVV.

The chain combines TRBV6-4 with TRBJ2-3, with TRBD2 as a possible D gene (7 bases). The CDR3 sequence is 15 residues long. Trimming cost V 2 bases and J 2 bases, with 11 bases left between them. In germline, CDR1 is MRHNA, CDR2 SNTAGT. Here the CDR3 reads CASSDGGADTDTQYF. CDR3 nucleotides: TGTGCCAGCAGTGACGGGGGGGCTGACACAGATACGCAGTATTTT.